These 10 T cell receptor beta chains were all obtained from the same sample, sequenced in a study of cytomegalovirus exposure and HLA in healthy donors (dated 2017 in TCRdb). The method was the immunoSEQ multiplex PCR assay. A mixture of 60 forward primers for TCR Vbeta segments and 13 reverse primers for TCR Jbeta segments was used in the multiplex PCR. TCRdb provides this immuneACCESS table in a form limited to in-frame rearrangements. Some clones are lacking; in checked studies, under half of them reflect an unresolved V gene, and why the rest are absent is not known. The sample table records about 130,000 clones; around 74% of these occur just once. Approximately 6.3% of the sample lies in the top ten. What was sequenced was PBMCs. The receptor set was obtained from a middle-aged man in good health and CMV-seropositive.

This chain connects TRBV27 to TRBJ2-1; 10 positions match TRBD1. Germline lookup yields CDR1 MNHEY and CDR2 SMNVEV (reference sequence). This CDR3 has 15 amino acids. Germline trimming cut 4 bases from V and 7 bases from J; bases unmatched to any gene: 7. CDR3 sequence reads: CASSSTGQGWNEQFF. DNA of the CDR3: TGTGCCAGCAGTTCGACGGGACAGGGGTGGAATGAGCAGTTCTTC.

The CDR3, as DNA: TGTGCCAGCAGCTTAGCGGGGCTTCCGACCTACGAGCAGTACTTC. It translates to CASSLAGLPTYEQYF. The chain uses TRBV7-9 and TRBJ2-7, with a tentative D call TRBD1 (5 bases). The CDR3 is 15 amino acids. Trimming cost V 0 bases and J 2 bases, with 11 bases left between them. Per germline, CDR1 SEHNR and CDR2 FQNEAQ (reference sequence).

The V gene is TRBV5-1, the J gene TRBJ1-2, with 11 bases fitting TRBD1. This CDR3 is 17 amino acids long. Looked up from germline, CDR1 is SGHRS and CDR2 is YFSETQ. J gave up 3 bases and V 3 bases, and 10 bases lay outside the gene matches. CDR3 coding DNA: TGCGCCAGCAGCTCGATACCGGGACAGGGGGTTGACTATGGCTACACCTTC. Translated: CASSSIPGQGVDYGYTF.

The V and J genes are TRBV7-9 and TRBJ1-1; D remains ambiguous. The CDR3 sequence is 14 residues long. The germline gives CDR1 SEHNR, CDR2 FQNEAQ (reference sequence). V lost 3 bases, J lost 4 bases, and 12 bases lay in between. Written as DNA, the CDR3 is TGTGCCAGCAGCTTGGCCATACCTGGCACTGAAGCTTTCTTT. It specifies CASSLAIPGTEAFF.

This sequence joins TRBV11-2 and TRBJ2-2; unclear D gene. The germline gives CDR1 SGHAT, CDR2 FQNNGV. This CDR3 spans 12 amino acids. Trimming removed 6 bases from V and 7 bases from J, with 9 bases in between. The CDR3 sequence: CASSHEVGELFF. CDR3 DNA sequence: TGTGCCAGCAGTCACGAGGTCGGGGAGCTGTTTTTT.

The chain uses TRBV6-5 and TRBJ1-4; D is possibly TRBD1 (6 bases). The ends were cut back, 7 bases at V and 8 bases at J, with 11 bases in the middle. Germline V gives CDR1 MNHEY, CDR2 SVGAGI. The CDR3 runs to 12 residues. The CDR3 DNA sequence: TGTGCCAGCAAGGGGGGGGGCGAAAAACTGTTTTTT. This encodes CASKGGGEKLFF.

For the CDR3, the DNA is TGCAGCGTCGACGCTAGTAACACCGGGGAGCTGTTTTTT. Its protein product is CSVDASNTGELFF. The V and J genes are TRBV29-1 and TRBJ2-2; D is ambiguous. The CDR3 extends over 13 amino acids. Germline V gene lookup returns CDR1 SQVTM and CDR2 ANQGSEA. The V end was cut by 6 bases, the J end by 2 bases, with 10 bases between.

V usage is TRBV27 and J usage is TRBJ2-5, with 7 bases matching TRBD2. The germline CDR1 and CDR2 sequences are MNHEY and SMNVEV (reference sequence). CDR3 length: 15 residues. J lost 1 base, V lost 6 bases, and 8 bases had no gene match. CDR3 sequence reads: CASRPGLRTQETQYF. In nucleotides, the CDR3 is TGTGCCAGCAGGCCGGGACTAAGGACCCAAGAGACCCAGTACTTC.

The V and J genes are TRBV6-5 and TRBJ2-2; TRBD1 aligns across 9 bases. This CDR3 spans 14 amino acids. V was pared by 6 bases and J by 6 bases, with 5 bases of the junction left unmatched. The germline V gene has CDR1 MNHEY and CDR2 SVGAGI. The CDR3 DNA reads as TGTGCCAGCAGGGGACAGGGTCAGGCCGGGGAGCTGTTTTTT. This sequence encodes CASRGQGQAGELFF.

This clone has a single count. This chain links TRBV9 with TRBJ2-7; 8 bases are a match to TRBD2. CDR1 is SGDLS, CDR2 YYNGEE, per germline. The CDR3 runs 17 residues. Trimming removed 0 bases from V and 1 base from J; junction bases left unmatched: 9. CDR3 DNA sequence: TGTGCCAGCAGCGTAGAGGGTGGGGGCGGGAGGTCCTACGAGCAGTACTTC. This gives the protein CASSVEGGGGRSYEQYF.